This is a list of T cell receptor beta chains from one sample in a study of CD8+ T cells in alopecia areata. Produced via immunoSEQ multiplex PCR; TCRdb's table is partial and in-frame only. The sample has 150,000 to 200,000 clones; approximately 57% are singletons. This specimen was CD4+ T cells sorted from blood, taken at week 24, from a patient treated with tofacitinib. The receptors come from a human donor with alopecia areata. The CDR3 runs from the conserved cysteine through the conserved F or W. Each record gives: V gene, J gene, D gene, clone size, CDR3 DNA, CDR3 protein. A D gene is named only where the DNA matches it firmly. Size is stated for part of the rows, as once, few or many counts, or as a class when the clone is expanded.

v_gene: TRBV10-2; j_gene: TRBJ2-3; d_gene: TRBD2; abundance: few; CDR3nt: TGCGCCAGCAGTGAGTCGCAACTAGCGGGGGGGCATCGGAGCACAGATACGCAGTATTTT; CDR3aa: CASSESQLAGGHRSTDTQYF
v_gene: TRBV2; j_gene: TRBJ2-3; d_gene: -; abundance: -; CDR3nt: TGTGCCAGCAGTGAAATGGGACTTGGCACAGATACGCAGTATTTT; CDR3aa: CASSEMGLGTDTQYF
v_gene: TRBV10-3; j_gene: TRBJ2-5; d_gene: -; abundance: once; CDR3nt: TGTGCCATCAGCCAGCTTCAAGAGACCCAGTACTTC; CDR3aa: CAISQLQETQYF
v_gene: TRBV29-1; j_gene: TRBJ2-1; d_gene: -; abundance: -; CDR3nt: TGCAGCACCGCCCGGGGCAGAGGCAATGAGCAGTTCTTC; CDR3aa: CSTARGRGNEQFF
v_gene: TRBV7-2; j_gene: TRBJ2-3; d_gene: -; abundance: -; CDR3nt: TGTGCCAGCAGCTCCTCCGGGCAAAGATCAGATACGCAGTATTTT; CDR3aa: CASSSSGQRSDTQYF
v_gene: TRBV4-3; j_gene: TRBJ1-4; d_gene: -; abundance: -; CDR3nt: TGCGCCAGCAGGCGGGACCTAATGAATGAAAAACTGTTTTTT; CDR3aa: CASRRDLMNEKLFF
v_gene: TRBV10-3; j_gene: TRBJ2-1; d_gene: TRBD1; abundance: -; CDR3nt: TGTGCCATCGCCGGGCAGGGGGCTTACAATGAGCAGTTCTTC; CDR3aa: CAIAGQGAYNEQFF
v_gene: TRBV29-1; j_gene: TRBJ1-2; d_gene: -; abundance: -; CDR3nt: TGCAGCGTTGATGAGCATGGCTACACCTTC; CDR3aa: CSVDEHGYTF
v_gene: TRBV5-6; j_gene: TRBJ2-5; d_gene: -; abundance: -; CDR3nt: TGTGCCAGCAGCTCACTCGACGTGCCGGAGACCCAGTACTTC; CDR3aa: CASSSLDVPETQYF
v_gene: TRBV6-5; j_gene: TRBJ1-1; d_gene: TRBD1; abundance: -; CDR3nt: TGTGCCAGCAGTCCCCACGACAGGGATACTGAAGCTTTCTTT; CDR3aa: CASSPHDRDTEAFF
v_gene: TRBV10-3; j_gene: TRBJ1-6; d_gene: TRBD1; abundance: few; CDR3nt: TGTGCCATCAGGTTCTTGGACAGGAGTAATTCACCCCTCCACTTT; CDR3aa: CAIRFLDRSNSPLHF
v_gene: TRBV10-2; j_gene: TRBJ2-7; d_gene: TRBD1; abundance: -; CDR3nt: TGCGCCAGCAGCCGGACAGGGTTTGACGGCGAGCAGTACTTC; CDR3aa: CASSRTGFDGEQYF
v_gene: TRBV4-3; j_gene: TRBJ2-2; d_gene: TRBD2; abundance: -; CDR3nt: TGCGCCAGCAGCCCCGAGGGACTAGCGGGGCTAAACACCGGGGAGCTGTTTTTT; CDR3aa: CASSPEGLAGLNTGELFF
v_gene: TRBV7-2; j_gene: TRBJ1-2; d_gene: TRBD1; abundance: once; CDR3nt: TGTGCCAGCAGCTCCCACAGGGGGGCGCTTTATGGCTACACCTTC; CDR3aa: CASSSHRGALYGYTF
v_gene: TRBV7-2; j_gene: TRBJ2-3; d_gene: -; abundance: -; CDR3nt: TGTGCCAGCAGCTTAGATCGACACCTCACAGATACGCAGTATTTT; CDR3aa: CASSLDRHLTDTQYF
v_gene: TRBV5-1; j_gene: TRBJ1-1; d_gene: -; abundance: -; CDR3nt: TGCGCCAGCAGGGTACAGTTGAACACTGAAGCTTTCTTT; CDR3aa: CASRVQLNTEAFF
v_gene: TRBV5-1; j_gene: TRBJ1-6; d_gene: -; abundance: -; CDR3nt: TGCGCCAGCAGCTTAGTCAACAATTCACCCCTCCACTTT; CDR3aa: CASSLVNNSPLHF